This T cell receptor (beta chain) comes out of a study of blood T cells in healthy people across ages (dated by TCRdb to 2015 to 2017). At the level of the whole study: In model experiments, roughly one uniquely barcoded TCR beta cDNA molecule per two T cells was captured by template switching. Using deep sequencing normalized with unique cDNA molecular identifiers, the study measured how TCR beta repertoire diversity changes with age. The donors were divided into four age groups: young (average around 16 years), middle-aged (about 40), aged (approximately 59) and long-lived (around 80). To avoid experimental bias, donors of different ages were spread randomly across the sequencing lanes. Two additional independent replicas of 1 million unique cDNA reads from the same blood draw were analyzed for two donors (one aged 18 to 30 and one aged 80 or older).

Worth noting for this clonotype: The antigen it binds to is not known. A much larger clone lies a single base off, so this may be a read error.

Beyond this particular receptor, the publication reports: A strong correlation was found between observed TCR beta diversity and the percentage of naive T cells measured by flow cytometry. Estimates of total diversity from one million sequenced T cells were regarded as lower bounds and underestimates. Conclusive comparison of naive and antigen-experienced compartments was prevented by the profiling of bulk unsorted PBMCs. Compared with the aged group, the long-lived group had more naive CD4+ T cells, fewer expanded clones and increased TCR diversity, a pattern suggesting age selection. Because donor CMV infection status was unknown, age-related changes in expanded clonotypes were potentially confounded. As age increased, observed TCR beta diversity per million T cells dropped in a roughly linear way, and a significant reduction was already evident by age 40.

The roughly 42 donors, aged about 6 to 95 years, were systemically healthy Caucasian individuals from Russia. About 10 milliliters of peripheral blood were drawn from each donor into EDTA-treated Vacutainer tubes. Ficoll-Paque density-gradient centrifugation was used to isolate PBMCs, with at least 7 million per sample. Trizol reagent was used to extract total RNA from PBMCs, with at least 6 micrograms per sample. Naive CD45RAhigh/CD27high T cell percentages were measured by flow cytometry on a PBMC aliquot from every donor. Library preparation was by 5' RACE. The sequencer listed for this sample is Illumina HiSeq 2500. A second PCR of roughly 7 to 11 cycles was performed with a sample-barcoded 5' primer and a J-beta primer mix. Each TCR beta cDNA molecule received a unique molecular identifier from a template-switch 5' adaptor carrying 12 random nucleotides. Each sample yielded at least 3 million CDR3-containing paired-end reads. The Mint cDNA synthesis kit, primed by a TRBC-specific oligonucleotide, was used to synthesize first-strand cDNA from all RNA. Following uracil-DNA glycosylase treatment, a first 18-cycle PCR with universal primers M1SS and BC2_uni_R was performed on all cDNA. The paper's processing steps were these. Each sample was normalized by randomly selecting 1 million high-quality reads, each carrying a distinct molecular identifier. Reads sharing molecular identifiers were discarded rather than binned into consensus sequences. MiTCR, run with a Q25 quality threshold and the strictest error-elimination algorithm, handled CDR3 identification, clonotype clustering and error correction. A nonparametric unseen species model with Euler transformation was used to estimate lower-bound total TCR beta diversity. TCRdb itself trimmed the public reads at Q25 with fastp, ran MiXCR and retained productive beta chains. Each CDR3 protein appears once, grouped with its most common genes and DNA. TCRdb's processing, not the study's, gives the V and J calls here. The sample includes hundreds of thousands of distinct CDR3 sequences, with about 28% observed a single time. The ten largest make up around 15% of the sample.

The germline V gene provides CDR1 SGHTA and CDR2 FQGNSA. The junction shows trimming of 4 bases on V and 3 bases on J, and the gene matches do not reach 4 bases of it. The CDR3 runs 16 amino acids, cysteine and phenylalanine included. Only the CDR3 part of the read is kept: 48 bases, read in frame from the first base. This chain joins TRBV7-2 to TRBJ2-7, with 15 junctional bases fitting TRBD2. The source of this sequence is an elderly woman in good health. The sample was blood. The CDR3 in this case is CASSSGLAGGRYEQYF. In nucleotide form, the sequence is TGTGCCAGCAGCTCCGGACTAGCGGGGGGGCGCTACGAGCAGTACTTC. Where the CDR3 stops, the reference TRBV7-2 and TRBJ2-7 genes take over; the full variable domain is GAGVSQSPSNKVTEKGKDVELRCDPISGHTALYWYRQSLGQGLEFLIYFQGNSAPDKSGLPSDRFSAERTGGSVSTLTIQRTQQEDSAVYLCASSSGLAGGRYEQYFGPGTRLTVT.